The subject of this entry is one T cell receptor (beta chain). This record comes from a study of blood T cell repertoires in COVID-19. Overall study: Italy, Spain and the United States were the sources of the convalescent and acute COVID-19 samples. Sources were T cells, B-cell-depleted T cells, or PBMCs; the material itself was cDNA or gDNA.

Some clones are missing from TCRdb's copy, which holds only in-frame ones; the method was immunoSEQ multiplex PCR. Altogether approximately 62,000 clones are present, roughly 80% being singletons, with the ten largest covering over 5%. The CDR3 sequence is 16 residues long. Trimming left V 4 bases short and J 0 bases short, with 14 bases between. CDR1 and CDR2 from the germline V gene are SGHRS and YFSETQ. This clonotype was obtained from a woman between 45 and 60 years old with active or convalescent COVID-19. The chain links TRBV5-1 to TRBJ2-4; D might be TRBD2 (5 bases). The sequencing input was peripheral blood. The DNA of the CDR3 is TGCGCCAGCAGCCCGGCGGGCTTACTAGCCAAAAACATTCAGTACTTC. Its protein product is CASSPAGLLAKNIQYF.